The entry below gives a single TCR beta chain sequence along with its context. No antigen is known for it. The table came from immunoSEQ multiplex PCR; TCRdb's copy has only in-frame clones and leaves some out. This sample has roughly 80,000 clones, with around 90% found just once. This entry comes from a study of T cell responses to AZD1222 COVID-19 vaccine. Whole-study findings and limits: CD4 TCRs covered the whole spike, strongest at regions 160-218 and 743-854. As reported, nearly half of all spike-specific TCRs target variant regions that are unmutated.

The CDR3 totals 14 residues. CDR1 and CDR2 from the germline V gene are SEHNR and FQNEAQ (reference sequence). V was trimmed by 11 bases and J by 4 bases, leaving 19 bases between them. This rearrangement joins TRBV7-9 to TRBJ2-3, with D uncertain. Sequencing used peripheral blood, obtained on day 0 of MenACWY control vaccination. The receptor was derived from an adult in good health. CDR3 sequence (DNA): TGTGCCCTGTGGGCAGTCCAGGCGGCAGATACGCAGTATTTT. It yields the protein CALWAVQAADTQYF.